The TCR beta chain under discussion was sequenced for a study of blood T cells in healthy people across ages. The CDR3 is made up of 15 amino acids. Germline V gene sequence: CDR1 SNHLY, CDR2 FYNNEI. Trimming removed 2 bases at V and 3 bases at J, with 14 bases between. Then a second PCR, running about 6 to 11 cycles, was carried out with a sample-barcoded 5' primer and a J-beta primer mix. TCRdb independently ran MiXCR on the 5' RACE reads; one entry per CDR3 protein. The sample holds 800,000 to 900,000 distinct CDR3 sequences, around 62% seen once. Sequences were obtained from blood. The chain combines TRBV2 with TRBJ2-7; D may be TRBD2 (5 bases). This clonotype was obtained from a man aged 25 to 40 in good health. CDR3 in DNA: TGTGCCAGCAGTGAACTGAACGGGGTTTTCTACGAGCAGTACTTC. It encodes CASSELNGVFYEQYF. The variable domain in full, completed from reference TRBV2 and TRBJ2-7, reads EPEVTQTPSHQVTQMGQEVILRCVPISNHLYFYWYRQILGQKVEFLVSFYNNEISEKSEIFDDQFSVERPDGSNFTLKIRSTKLEDSAMYFCASSELNGVFYEQYFGPGTRLTVT.